The rows below give T cell receptor beta chains drawn from one sample of a study of shared clonotypes between healthy human individuals. TCRdb's table, derived via immunoSEQ multiplex PCR, lists solely in-frame clones and lacks some. Here the sample spans a few million clones, approximately 90% being singletons. Sequenced material: naive CD4+ T cells sorted from blood. The receptors shown here come from a young man in good health. The CDR3 runs from the conserved cysteine through the conserved F or W. The order of the fields is D gene, V gene, clone size, J gene, CDR3 protein, CDR3 DNA. The D gene is left open where the match is weak. Clone size, where shown, is once, few, many, or a class for clones that have expanded.

.	TRBV28	.	TRBJ1-2	CASSEQGSMSYTF	TGTGCCAGCAGCGAGCAGGGTAGTATGAGCTACACCTTC
TRBD2	TRBV14	.	TRBJ2-7	CASSRYSGASYEQYF	TGTGCCAGCAGCCGCTACAGCGGGGCCTCCTACGAGCAGTACTTC
.	TRBV6-1	.	TRBJ2-7	CASSPSWGGYEQYF	TGTGCCAGCAGCCCCTCGTGGGGAGGCTACGAGCAGTACTTC
.	TRBV28	.	TRBJ2-7	CASSPPQRALYEQYF	TGTGCCAGCAGTCCGCCCCAGAGGGCGCTTTACGAGCAGTACTTC
TRBD1	TRBV27	.	TRBJ2-5	CASSLRGRKQETQYF	TGTGCCAGCAGTCTCAGGGGGCGAAAGCAAGAGACCCAGTACTTC
.	TRBV18	.	TRBJ1-3	CASSPLSWDLYGNTIYF	TGTGCCAGCTCACCCTTATCCTGGGACCTCTATGGAAACACCATATATTTT
.	TRBV9	few	TRBJ1-2	CASSVGNIYGYTF	TGTGCCAGCAGCGTAGGAAACATCTATGGCTACACCTTC
.	TRBV7-3	.	TRBJ2-3	CASSEKLFSGRTDTQYF	TGTGCCAGCAGTGAAAAACTCTTCAGCGGGCGCACAGATACGCAGTATTTT
TRBD1	TRBV18	.	TRBJ1-6	CASSPFPKTGDTLHF	TGTGCCAGCTCACCATTTCCAAAGACAGGGGATACCCTCCACTTT
TRBD2	TRBV5-1	.	TRBJ2-1	CASSLGLAGVYNEQFF	TGCGCCAGCAGCTTGGGCCTAGCGGGAGTTTACAATGAGCAGTTCTTC
.	TRBV18	.	TRBJ2-5	CASSPGGLQETQYF	TGTGCCAGCTCCCCTGGGGGTCTCCAAGAGACCCAGTACTTC
.	TRBV4-2	.	TRBJ2-1	CASSRGTSLAYNEQFF	TGTGCCAGCAGCCGGGGAACTAGCTTGGCTTACAATGAGCAGTTCTTC